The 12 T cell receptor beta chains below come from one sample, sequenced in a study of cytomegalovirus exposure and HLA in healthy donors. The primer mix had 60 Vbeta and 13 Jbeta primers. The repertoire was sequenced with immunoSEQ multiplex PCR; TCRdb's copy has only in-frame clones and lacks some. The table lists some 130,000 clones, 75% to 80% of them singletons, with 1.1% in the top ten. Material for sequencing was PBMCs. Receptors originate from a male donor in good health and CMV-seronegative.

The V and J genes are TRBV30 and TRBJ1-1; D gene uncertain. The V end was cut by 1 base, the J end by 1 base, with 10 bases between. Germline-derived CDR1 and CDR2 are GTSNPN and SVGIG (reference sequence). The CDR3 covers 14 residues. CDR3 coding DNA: TGTGCCTGGAGTGCCCTTCACAGGAACACTGAAGCTTTCTTT. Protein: CAWSALHRNTEAFF.

CDR3 nucleotides: TGTGCCAGCTTTCCGGGACAGGATTCCTACGAGCAGTACTTC. It is translated as CASFPGQDSYEQYF. The rearrangement joins TRBV18 to TRBJ2-7, with 8 bases that match TRBD1. J was trimmed by 1 base and V by 7 bases; bases with no gene match: 6. From germline, CDR1 is KGHSH and CDR2 LQKENI. The CDR3 consists of 14 residues.

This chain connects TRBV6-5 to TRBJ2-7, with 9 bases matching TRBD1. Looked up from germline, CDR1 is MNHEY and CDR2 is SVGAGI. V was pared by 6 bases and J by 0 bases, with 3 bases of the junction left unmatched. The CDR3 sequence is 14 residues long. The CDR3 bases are TGTGCCAGCAGCCAACAGGGGGCCTCCTACGAGCAGTACTTC. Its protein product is CASSQQGASYEQYF.

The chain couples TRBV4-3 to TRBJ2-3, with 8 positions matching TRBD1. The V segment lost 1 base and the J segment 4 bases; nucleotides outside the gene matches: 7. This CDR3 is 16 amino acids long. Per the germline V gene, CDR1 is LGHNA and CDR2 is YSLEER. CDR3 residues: CASSQASGGGADTQYF. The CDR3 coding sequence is TGCGCCAGCAGCCAAGCATCAGGGGGCGGTGCAGATACGCAGTATTTT.

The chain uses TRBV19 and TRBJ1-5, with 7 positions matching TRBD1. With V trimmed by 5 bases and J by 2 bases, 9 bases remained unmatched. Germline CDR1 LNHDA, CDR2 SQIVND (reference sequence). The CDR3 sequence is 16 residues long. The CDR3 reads CASSESGTAGNQPQHF. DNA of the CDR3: TGTGCCAGTAGTGAATCCGGGACAGCCGGCAATCAGCCCCAGCATTTT.

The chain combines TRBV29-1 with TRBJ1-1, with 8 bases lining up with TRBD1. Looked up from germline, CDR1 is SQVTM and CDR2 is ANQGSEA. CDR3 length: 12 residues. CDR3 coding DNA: TGCAGTGGTGACAGGGGGAACACTGAAGCTTTCTTT. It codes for CSGDRGNTEAFF.

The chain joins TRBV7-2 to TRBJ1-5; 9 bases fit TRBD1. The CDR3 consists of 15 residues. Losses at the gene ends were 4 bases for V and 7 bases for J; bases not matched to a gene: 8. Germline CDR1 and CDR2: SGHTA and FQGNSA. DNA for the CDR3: TGTGCCAGCAGCTCAAGGGGACAGGGAGAGCAGCCCCAGCATTTT. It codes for CASSSRGQGEQPQHF.

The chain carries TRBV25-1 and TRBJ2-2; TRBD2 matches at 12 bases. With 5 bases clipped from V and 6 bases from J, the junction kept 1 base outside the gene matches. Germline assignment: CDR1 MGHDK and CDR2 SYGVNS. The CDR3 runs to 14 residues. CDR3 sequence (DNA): TGTGCCAGCAGTCTAGCGGGGGGGCCCGGGGAGCTGTTTTTT. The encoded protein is CASSLAGGPGELFF. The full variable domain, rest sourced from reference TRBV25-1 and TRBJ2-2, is EADIYQTPRYLVIGTGKKITLECSQTMGHDKMYWYQQDPGMELHLIHYSYGVNSTEKGDLSSESTVSRIRTEHFPLTLESARPSHTSQYLCASSLAGGPGELFFGEGSRLTVL.

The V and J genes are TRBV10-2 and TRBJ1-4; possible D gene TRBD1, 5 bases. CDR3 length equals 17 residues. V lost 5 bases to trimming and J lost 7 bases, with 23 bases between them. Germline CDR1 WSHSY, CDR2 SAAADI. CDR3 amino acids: CASSYGPNLGEGEKLFF. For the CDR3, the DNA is TGCGCCAGCAGTTATGGACCGAACCTAGGGGAGGGTGAAAAACTGTTTTTT.

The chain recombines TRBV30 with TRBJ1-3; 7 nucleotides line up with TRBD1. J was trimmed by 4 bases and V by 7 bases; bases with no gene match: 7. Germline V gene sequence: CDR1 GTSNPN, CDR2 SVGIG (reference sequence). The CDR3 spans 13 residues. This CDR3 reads CALTGQTGNTIYF. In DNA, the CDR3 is TGTGCCTTGACAGGGCAAACGGGAAACACCATATATTTT.

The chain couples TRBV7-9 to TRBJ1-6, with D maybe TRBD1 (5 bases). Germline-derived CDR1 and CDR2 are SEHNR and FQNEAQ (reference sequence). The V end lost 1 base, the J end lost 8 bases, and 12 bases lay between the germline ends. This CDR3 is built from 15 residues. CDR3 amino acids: CASSLGVGGDSPLHF. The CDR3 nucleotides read TGTGCCAGCAGCTTAGGGGTGGGGGGAGATTCACCCCTCCACTTT.

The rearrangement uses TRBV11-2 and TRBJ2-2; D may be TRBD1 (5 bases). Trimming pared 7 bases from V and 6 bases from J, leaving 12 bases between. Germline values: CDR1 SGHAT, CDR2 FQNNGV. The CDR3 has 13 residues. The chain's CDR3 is CASTRADAGELFF. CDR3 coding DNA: TGTGCCAGCACCAGGGCCGACGCCGGGGAGCTGTTTTTT.